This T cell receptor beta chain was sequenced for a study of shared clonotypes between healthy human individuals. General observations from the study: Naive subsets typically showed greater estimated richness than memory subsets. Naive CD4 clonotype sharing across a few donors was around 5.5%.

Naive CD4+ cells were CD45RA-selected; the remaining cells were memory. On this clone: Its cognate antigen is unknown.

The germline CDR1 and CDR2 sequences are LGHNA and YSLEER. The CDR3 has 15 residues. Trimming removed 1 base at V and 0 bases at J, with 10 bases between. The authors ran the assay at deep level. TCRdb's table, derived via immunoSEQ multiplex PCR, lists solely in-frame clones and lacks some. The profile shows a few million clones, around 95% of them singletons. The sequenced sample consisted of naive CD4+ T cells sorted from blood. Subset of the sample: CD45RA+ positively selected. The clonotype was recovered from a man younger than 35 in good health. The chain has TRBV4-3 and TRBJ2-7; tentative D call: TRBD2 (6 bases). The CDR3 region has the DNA TGCGCCAGCAGCCAAGTGGCGGGGTCCTCCTACGAGCAGTACTTC. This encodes CASSQVAGSSYEQYF.